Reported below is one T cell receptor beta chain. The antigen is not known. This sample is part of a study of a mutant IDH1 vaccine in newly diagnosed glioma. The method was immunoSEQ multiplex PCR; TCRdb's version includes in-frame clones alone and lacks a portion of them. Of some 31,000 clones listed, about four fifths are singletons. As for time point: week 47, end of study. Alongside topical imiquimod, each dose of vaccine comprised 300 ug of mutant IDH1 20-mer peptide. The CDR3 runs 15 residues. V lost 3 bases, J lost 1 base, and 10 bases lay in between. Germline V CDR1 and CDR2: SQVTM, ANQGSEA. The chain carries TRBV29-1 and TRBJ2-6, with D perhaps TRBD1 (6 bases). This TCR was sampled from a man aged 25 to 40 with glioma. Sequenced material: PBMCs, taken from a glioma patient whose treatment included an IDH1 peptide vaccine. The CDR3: CSVDRGKSGANVLTF. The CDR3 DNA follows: TGCAGCGTTGACAGGGGTAAATCTGGGGCCAACGTCCTGACTTTC. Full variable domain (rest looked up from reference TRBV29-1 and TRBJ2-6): SAVISQKPSRDICQRGTSLTIQCQVDSQVTMMFWYRQQPGQSLTLIATANQGSEATYESGFVIDKFPISRPNLTFSTLTVSNMSPEDSSIYLCSVDRGKSGANVLTFGAGSRLTVL.